One sample yielded the 3 T cell receptor beta chains listed below, sequenced in a study of CD4+ T cells in melanoma. TCRdb's table, derived via immunoSEQ multiplex PCR, lists solely in-frame clones and lacks some. This repertoire includes 56 clones. Material: cells sorted by PD-1 expression. Receptors originate from a human donor with melanoma.

This clone is judged hyperexpanded (1% or more). This chain connects TRBV19 to TRBJ1-1; no reliable D call. The CDR3 is made up of 13 amino acids. Looked up from germline, CDR1 is LNHDA and CDR2 is SQIVND (reference sequence). Trimming removed 2 bases from V and 11 bases from J, with 15 bases in between. CDR3 nucleotide sequence: TGTGCCAGTAGTATAAAAGGTGACACCCCCGCTTTCTTT. Protein sequence: CASSIKGDTPAFF.

This chain uses TRBV11-3 with TRBJ2-5; possible D gene TRBD2, 5 bases. The germline V and J ends were trimmed by 5 bases and 5 bases, with 12 bases remaining between them. The CDR3 has 13 residues. The germline V gene has CDR1 SGHNT and CDR2 YENEEA. CDR3 amino acids: CASSIVTGETQYF. The CDR3, as DNA: TGTGCCAGCAGCATTGTAACGGGGGAGACCCAGTACTTC.

This clone was detected a few times. The CDR3 nucleotides are TGTGCCAGCATGTCCCCTGGTGGGGGTACCGGGGCCAACGTCCTGACTTTC. This codes for CASMSPGGGTGANVLTF. The gene calls are TRBV28 and TRBJ2-6; D could derive from TRBD1 or TRBD2 (5 bases each). Germline CDR1 is MDHEN and CDR2 is SYDVKM. CDR3 length: 17 amino acids. Trimming removed 7 bases at V and 4 bases at J, with 20 bases between.